Sequencing of this TCR beta chain was carried out in a study of blood T cell repertoires in COVID-19. Overall study: In each case, the material was cDNA or gDNA derived from T cells, B-cell-depleted T cells, or PBMCs.

Trimming cost V 5 bases and J 0 bases; bases outside gene matches: 14. This CDR3 is 18 amino acids long. The repertoire was sequenced with immunoSEQ multiplex PCR; TCRdb's copy has only in-frame clones and lacks some. Of 430,000 or so clones listed, 70% to 90% are singletons. Individuals drawn from under 30 US areas were roughly 18 to 100 years old. Participants were placed into cohorts based on the clinical history they reported. The sequence was collected from a woman younger than 30 who had been exposed to COVID-19. Sequenced input: PBMCs or T cells enriched from blood (not recorded which). V and J are TRBV5-3 and TRBJ1-3, with 7 bases fitting TRBD1. TRBV5-3 is classed as an ORF, of uncertain function. The DNA for the CDR3 is TGTGCCAGAAGTTCTTGGGGACAGAACACTATCTCTGGAAACACCATATATTTT. It codes for CARSSWGQNTISGNTIYF.